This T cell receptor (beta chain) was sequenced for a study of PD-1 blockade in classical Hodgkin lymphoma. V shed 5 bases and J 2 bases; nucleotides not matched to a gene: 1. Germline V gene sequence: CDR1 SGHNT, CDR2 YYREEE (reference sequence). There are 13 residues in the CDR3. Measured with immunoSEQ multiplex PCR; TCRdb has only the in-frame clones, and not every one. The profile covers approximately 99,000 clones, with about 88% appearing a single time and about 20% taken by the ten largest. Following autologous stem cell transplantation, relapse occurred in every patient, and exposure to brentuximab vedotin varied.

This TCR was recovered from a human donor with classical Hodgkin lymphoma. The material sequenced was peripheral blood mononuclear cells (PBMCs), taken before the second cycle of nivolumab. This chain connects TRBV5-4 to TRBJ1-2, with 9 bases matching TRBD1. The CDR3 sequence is CASRGTGNYGYTF. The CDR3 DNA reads TGTGCCAGCAGGGGGACAGGGAACTATGGCTACACCTTC.